The T cell receptor (beta chain) under discussion was sequenced for a study of T cells in localized non-small cell lung cancer. Study-wide points: Clonality of T cells reached its maximum in uninvolved adjacent lung, surpassing tumor. Blood T cell density predicted longer survival; adjacent-lung clonality, shorter.

V lost 3 bases and J lost 2, with 12 bases in between. Germline V CDR1 and CDR2: SGHAT, FQNNGV. The CDR3 sequence is 15 residues long. Produced via immunoSEQ multiplex PCR; TCRdb's table is partial and in-frame only. Among about 25,000 clones listed, approximately 86% were seen once. About this clone: The target antigen is unknown.

The V gene is TRBV11-2, the J gene TRBJ2-3; TRBD2 is a possible D gene (5 bases). The sequencing here drew on peripheral blood, taken before any cancer treatment. This TCR was recovered from a male donor aged 60 or older with stage II squamous cell lung carcinoma. The CDR3 DNA sequence: TGTGCCAGCAGCTTGGGAGCTCCGTCCACAGATACGCAGTATTTT. Its protein product is CASSLGAPSTDTQYF.